Presented here are 23 T cell receptor beta chains from one specimen sequenced in a study of vaccination effects on CD4 cells after COVID-19 (dated by TCRdb to 2021 to 2024). After 10 to 11 days of culture, CD4+ T cells were isolated with the EasySep CD4+ T cell isolation kit. No antigen is known for these receptors. The library was made by the immunoSEQ multiplex PCR assay. The immuneACCESS repertoire file appears here via TCRdb, limited to in-frame rearrangements. These files lack a portion of the clones; in checked studies, under half of the deficit traces to unresolved V genes, and the cause of the others is not known. Recorded for this sample are tens of thousands of clones; under 80% of them occurred a single time. The ten biggest clones cover approximately 20% of the sample. Sequences were derived from CD4+ T cells from PBMCs cultured without peptide, sampled before COVID-19 vaccination. These receptors originate from a human donor who had a prior SARS-CoV-2 infection.

The CDR3 is CASSEAGLASYNEQFF. CDR3 bases: TGTGCCAGCAGTGAAGCGGGACTAGCGTCCTACAATGAGCAGTTCTTC. V usage is TRBV6-1 and J usage is TRBJ2-1, with 10 bases aligning to TRBD2. Looked up from germline, CDR1 is MNHNS and CDR2 is SASEGT. The J segment lost 1 base and the V segment lost 0 bases, leaving 0 bases of the junction unmatched. This CDR3 is built from 16 residues.

CDR3 region: CASSPQGPPQHF. For the CDR3, the DNA is TGTGCCAGTAGTCCACAGGGCCCGCCCCAGCATTTT. This chain joins TRBV19 and TRBJ1-5; possible D gene TRBD1, 6 bases. The CDR3 loop spans 12 amino acids. V was clipped by 5 bases and J by 9 bases, with 11 bases between them. Germline CDR1 and CDR2: LNHDA and SQIVND (reference sequence).

There are a few counts of this clone. The V call is TRBV7-9, the J call TRBJ2-1; D unclear. This CDR3 comprises 15 residues. Trimming removed 1 base at V and 0 bases at J, with 7 bases between. Germline V gives CDR1 SEHNR, CDR2 FQNEAQ (reference sequence). The CDR3, as DNA: TGTGCCAGCAGCTTAGAGGGAATCTCCTACAATGAGCAGTTCTTC. This translates into CASSLEGISYNEQFF.

With respect to this clone: At one boundary the junction diverges from the germline segment, which might be a read error. The chain uses TRBV7-3 and TRBJ2-2, with TRBD2 matching 8 bases. Germline values: CDR1 SGHTA, CDR2 FQGTGA. This CDR3 has 18 amino acids. CDR3 coding DNA: TGTGCCAGCAGCCTAACGGGGGGGCAGGGCCTAAACACCGGGGAGCTGTTTTTT. Residues: CASSLTGGQGLNTGELFF.

The V and J genes are TRBV5-4 and TRBJ2-3, with D possibly matching TRBD2 (6 bases). V gave up 3 bases and J gave up 8 bases, with 16 bases separating them. The germline V gene has CDR1 SGHNT and CDR2 YYREEE (reference sequence). This CDR3 spans 14 amino acids. The CDR3: CASSSSQRGLTQYF. CDR3 DNA: TGTGCCAGCAGCTCATCGCAGAGGGGACTTACGCAGTATTTT.

The chain employs TRBV19 and TRBJ1-2, with a possible D match to TRBD1 (5 bases). This CDR3 has 13 amino acids. V lost 5 bases and J lost 4, with 11 bases in between. The V gene's germline CDR1 is LNHDA and CDR2 SQIVND (reference sequence). The CDR3 spells CASSPGRLYGYTF. The CDR3 DNA reads as TGTGCCAGTAGTCCGGGACGCCTCTATGGCTACACCTTC.

The chain carries TRBV24-1 and TRBJ2-3, with 8 positions matching TRBD2. CDR3 length: 16 amino acids. Germline CDR1 reads KGHDR; CDR2 reads SFDVKD. The V segment lost 1 base and the J segment 4 bases; nucleotides outside the gene matches: 6. CDR3 loop: CATSDLMRGASDTQYF. The CDR3 DNA reads TGTGCCACCAGTGATTTAATGCGGGGGGCCTCAGATACGCAGTATTTT.

The gene calls are TRBV6-6 and TRBJ2-7; the match to TRBD1 covers 8 bases. Per the germline V gene, CDR1 is MNHNY and CDR2 is SVGAGI (reference sequence). J was trimmed by 3 bases and V by 6 bases; bases with no gene match: 10. The CDR3 has 15 residues. The CDR3 here is CASRSSRDRSYEQYF. The CDR3 DNA is TGTGCCAGCAGGTCAAGCCGGGACAGGAGCTACGAGCAGTACTTC.

This clone was detected only once. The rearrangement joins TRBV5-5 to TRBJ2-3, with a weak D call TRBD1 (7 bases). The CDR3 runs 15 residues. Trimming shortened V by 5 bases and J by 0 bases, and 13 bases separated the two germline ends. Germline values: CDR1 SGHKS, CDR2 YYEKEE (reference sequence). The CDR3 region has the DNA TGTGCCAGCAGGCGGGGACAGCCGAGCACAGATACGCAGTATTTT. Protein: CASRRGQPSTDTQYF. The whole variable domain, remainder taken from reference TRBV5-5 and TRBJ2-3, is DAGVTQSPTHLIKTRGQQVTLRCSPISGHKSVSWYQQVLGQGPQFIFQYYEKEERGRGNFPDRFSARQFPNYSSELNVNALLLGDSALYLCASRRGQPSTDTQYFGPGTRLTVL.

The chain recombines TRBV19 with TRBJ2-3, with 14 bases fitting TRBD2. Germline CDR1 is LNHDA and CDR2 is SQIVND (reference sequence). V lost 5 bases to trimming and J lost 5 bases; unmatched junction nucleotides: 9. The CDR3 runs 17 residues. The CDR3 is CASSSRLAGGIRDTQYF. CDR3 coding DNA: TGTGCCAGTAGTTCTAGACTAGCGGGAGGGATTAGAGATACGCAGTATTTT.

This chain joins TRBV4-2 and TRBJ2-2; a possible D gene is TRBD2 (5 bases). V was trimmed by 0 bases and J by 3 bases, leaving 11 bases between them. CDR1 is LGHNA, CDR2 YNFKEQ, per germline. CDR3 length: 16 residues. This chain's CDR3 is CASSQDRLTDTGELFF. The CDR3 nucleotides are TGTGCCAGCAGCCAAGACAGACTAACTGACACCGGGGAGCTGTTTTTT.

This clone was counted once. This rearrangement joins TRBV13 to TRBJ1-1, with D maybe TRBD1 (6 bases). Germline-derived CDR1 and CDR2 are PRHDT and FYEKMQ (reference sequence). Between the trimmed V and J ends, which lost 5 bases and 4 bases, there was a span of 17 bases. The CDR3 consists of 15 residues. In nucleotides, the CDR3 is TGTGCCAGCAGCAGGTCGGGGGGCAGGGGCACTGAAGCTTTCTTT. Amino acids: CASSRSGGRGTEAFF.

The chain has TRBV5-1 and TRBJ2-7; D call uncertain. V shed 0 bases and J shed 4 bases, with 8 bases lying between them. The CDR3 consists of 13 residues. The germline V gene has CDR1 SGHRS and CDR2 YFSETQ. The chain's CDR3 is CASSLAYGYEQYF. The CDR3, as DNA: TGCGCCAGCAGCTTGGCTTACGGATACGAGCAGTACTTC.

This sequence joins TRBV7-6 and TRBJ2-1; 7 bases fit TRBD2. The CDR3 length is 15 residues. V gave up 8 bases and J gave up 3 bases; unmatched junction bases: 10. Looked up from germline, CDR1 is SGHVS and CDR2 is FNYEAQ. CDR3 in amino acids: CASQSLGGIYNEQFF. In DNA, the CDR3 is TGTGCCAGCCAGTCCCTGGGGGGGATCTACAATGAGCAGTTCTTC. The full variable domain, completed using reference TRBV7-6 and TRBJ2-1, is GAGVSQSPRYKVTKRGQDVALRCDPISGHVSLYWYRQALGQGPEFLTYFNYEAQQDKSGLPNDRFSAERPEGSISTLTIQRTEQRDSAMYRCASQSLGGIYNEQFFGPGTRLTVL.

V usage is TRBV5-5 and J usage is TRBJ2-7; perhaps TRBD1 as D (6 bases). Trimming stripped 2 bases from V and 1 base from J, with 16 bases between. Germline CDR1 is SGHKS and CDR2 is YYEKEE (reference sequence). This CDR3 has 16 amino acids. The CDR3 DNA reads TGTGCCAGCAGCTTCTCAACCGGGACAAATTCCTACGAGCAGTACTTC. Translating gives CASSFSTGTNSYEQYF.

This CDR3 reads CASSTRQGARAGANVLTF. CDR3 nucleotide sequence: TGTGCCAGCAGTACCCGACAGGGGGCGCGGGCTGGGGCCAACGTCCTGACTTTC. The genes are TRBV25-1 and TRBJ2-6; 10 bases are shared with TRBD1. J lost 2 bases, V lost 5 bases, and 9 bases had no gene match. The CDR3 has 18 residues. CDR1 is MGHDK, CDR2 SYGVNS, per germline.

The rearrangement links TRBV12-3 or TRBV12-4 to TRBJ1-2; D perhaps matches TRBD1 (5 bases). This CDR3 region has 12 residues. Deletions cut 4 bases from V and 4 bases from J, with 7 bases between. CDR3 loop: CASSSGTYGYTF. CDR3 bases: TGTGCCAGCAGTTCCGGGACCTATGGCTACACCTTC.

The chain uses TRBV29-1 and TRBJ2-1, with TRBD2 identical over 7 bases. V gave up 8 bases and J gave up 7 bases; unmatched junction bases: 17. This CDR3 is built from 15 residues. Per germline, CDR1 SQVTM and CDR2 ANQGSEA. CDR3 in amino acids: CSPWGSGLLGNEQFF. The CDR3 region has the DNA TGCAGCCCGTGGGGTAGCGGGCTCCTAGGGAATGAGCAGTTCTTC.

In its sample, this clone was seen once. The rearrangement links TRBV7-3 to TRBJ2-1, with D maybe TRBD2 (6 bases). Germline V gene lookup returns CDR1 SGHTA and CDR2 FQGTGA. The CDR3 has 14 residues. The V end was cut by 4 bases, the J end by 5 bases, with 12 bases between. The CDR3 reads CASSSGTGHNEQFF. The CDR3 DNA reads TGTGCCAGCAGCTCCGGGACTGGCCACAATGAGCAGTTCTTC. The full variable domain, in which reference TRBV7-3 and TRBJ2-1 provide the parts outside the CDR3, is GAGVSQTPSNKVTEKGKYVELRCDPISGHTALYWYRQSLGQGPEFLIYFQGTGAADDSGLPNDRFFAVRPEGSVSTLKIQRTERGDSAVYLCASSSGTGHNEQFFGPGTRLTVL.

The chain uses TRBV30 and TRBJ2-5; tentatively, D is TRBD1 (7 bases). CDR1 is GTSNPN, CDR2 SVGIG, per germline (reference sequence). The CDR3 is made up of 15 amino acids. Deletions cut 3 bases from V and 3 bases from J, with 17 bases between. CDR3 nucleotides: TGTGCCTGGAGCGGGGTTGACAGGGAGGAAGAGACCCAGTACTTC. Translation gives CAWSGVDREEETQYF.

The chain links TRBV24-1 to TRBJ2-3, with TRBD2 matching 8 bases. From germline, CDR1 is KGHDR and CDR2 SFDVKD. This CDR3 is 16 amino acids long. After removal of 4 bases from V and 0 bases from J, the junction contained 5 bases not matched to a gene. CDR3 DNA sequence: TGTGCCACCAGTGACCGACTAGCGCGCAGCACAGATACGCAGTATTTT. Its translation: CATSDRLARSTDTQYF.

This chain links TRBV23-1 with TRBJ2-7; D is perhaps TRBD2 (6 bases). TRBV23-1 is designated an ORF whose function remains uncertain. V dropped 2 bases and J dropped 1 base, with 9 bases sitting between them. CDR3 size: 14 residues. The CDR3 loop reads CASSQGGTSYEQYF. CDR3 nucleotides: TGCGCCAGCAGTCAAGGGGGGACTTCCTACGAGCAGTACTTC.

The V gene is TRBV6-2 or TRBV6-3, the J gene TRBJ2-2; maybe TRBD2 (5 bases). CDR3 length: 16 amino acids. Germline V gene data show CDR1 as MNHEY and CDR2 as SVGEGT. With 0 bases removed from V and 2 bases from J, the gap between germline ends came to 10 bases. CDR3 DNA: TGTGCCAGCAGTTACTCGGCTAGCTCAAACACCGGGGAGCTGTTTTTT. It specifies CASSYSASSNTGELFF.